The 25 T cell receptor beta chains below all came from one sample that was sequenced in a study of chemoradiotherapy in HPV16-positive cancers. TCRdb's table, derived via immunoSEQ multiplex PCR, lists solely in-frame clones and lacks some. The table includes more than 10,000 clones, around 77% detected once. The material was obtained from a patient who underwent chemoradiotherapy. The origin of the receptors is a human donor with HPV-associated anogenital cancer.

The gene calls are TRBV6-1 and TRBJ1-1; D is uncertain. Trimming took off 6 bases at V and 2 bases at J, with 16 bases between the two ends. The CDR3 is made up of 15 amino acids. CDR1 is MNHNS, CDR2 SASEGT, per germline. The CDR3 coding sequence is TGTGCCAGCAGGGTGGGGTACGGGATTAACACTGAAGCTTTCTTT. Protein: CASRVGYGINTEAFF.

CDR3 in DNA: TGTGCCAGCAGCTTCCGGCTAGGGGGGGGATACAATGAGCAGTTCTTC. Protein: CASSFRLGGGYNEQFF. The J gene is TRBJ2-1, the V gene TRBV11-1; D is possibly TRBD2 (7 bases). Germline assignment: CDR1 SGHAT and CDR2 FQDESV (reference sequence). V was pared by 3 bases and J by 4 bases, with 16 bases between. CDR3 length: 16 residues.

The V and J genes are TRBV7-3 and TRBJ1-6, with TRBD1 matching over 9 bases. The CDR3 is made up of 14 amino acids. From germline, CDR1 is SGHTA and CDR2 FQGTGA. After removal of 5 bases from V and 10 bases from J, the junction contained 6 bases not matched to a gene. The CDR3 DNA reads as TGTGCCAGCAGCCTTGACAGGGGGGGATCACCCCTCCACTTT. Translating gives CASSLDRGGSPLHF.

This chain links TRBV4-3 with TRBJ2-1; D not resolved. Per the germline V gene, CDR1 is LGHNA and CDR2 is YSLEER. V was clipped by 5 bases and J by 4 bases, with 6 bases between them. CDR3 length: 12 residues. This CDR3 reads CASSNRYNEQFF. Here the CDR3 DNA reads TGCGCCAGCAGCAATCGTTACAATGAGCAGTTCTTC.

The chain joins TRBV19 to TRBJ1-2; the D is unclear. Germline CDR1 and CDR2: LNHDA and SQIVND (reference sequence). V was trimmed by 8 bases and J by 4 bases, leaving 8 bases between them. The CDR3 totals 11 residues. The CDR3 sequence is CASRILYGYTF. The CDR3 DNA reads TGTGCCAGTCGCATCCTCTATGGCTACACCTTC.

The V gene is TRBV15, the J gene TRBJ2-3; no firm D call. Germline V gene sequence: CDR1 LNHNV, CDR2 YYDKDF (reference sequence). The CDR3 contains 14 residues. V gave up 1 base and J gave up 5 bases, with 10 bases separating them. In nucleotides, the CDR3 is TGTGCCACCAGCAGAGCTAGGTTTGGAGATACGCAGTATTTT. This translates into CATSRARFGDTQYF. Combining the CDR3 with reference TRBV15 and TRBJ2-3 gives the whole variable domain DAMVIQNPRYQVTQFGKPVTLSCSQTLNHNVMYWYQQKSSQAPKLLFHYYDKDFNNEADTPDNFQSRRPNTSFCFLDIRSPGLGDTAMYLCATSRARFGDTQYFGPGTRLTVL.

The rearrangement joins TRBV7-2 to TRBJ1-2; D unresolved. V was pared by 1 base and J by 5 bases, with 14 bases between. Germline CDR1 is SGHTA and CDR2 is FQGNSA. The CDR3 covers 15 residues. The CDR3 is CASSLGGGPRYGYTF. For the CDR3, the DNA is TGTGCCAGCAGCTTAGGGGGAGGCCCTCGGTATGGCTACACCTTC.

The gene calls are TRBV11-3 and TRBJ2-1; 8 nucleotides agree with TRBD2. Germline loops: CDR1 SGHNT, CDR2 YENEEA. This CDR3 spans 15 amino acids. V dropped 6 bases and J dropped 0; count of bases not matched to a gene: 4. For the CDR3, the DNA is TGTGCCAGCAGGGCGGGGGGTAGCTCCTACAATGAGCAGTTCTTC. This gives the protein CASRAGGSSYNEQFF.

This chain uses TRBV5-4 with TRBJ2-3; 7 positions agree with TRBD2. Germline CDR1 SGHNT, CDR2 YYREEE (reference sequence). The junction had 8 bases not matched to a gene; V was cut back by 4 bases and J by 6 bases. The CDR3 has 14 amino acids. CDR3 coding DNA: TGTGCCAGCAGCGGGGGAGGGGCGGACGATACGCAGTATTTT. This sequence encodes CASSGGGADDTQYF.

The chain uses TRBV6-6 and TRBJ1-2; D not certain. V shed 0 bases and J shed 7 bases, with 15 bases lying between them. Germline V gene lookup returns CDR1 MNHNY and CDR2 SVGAGI (reference sequence). The CDR3 covers 15 residues. DNA of the CDR3: TGTGCCAGCAGTTACTCTCAAGAAGGTAGATTTGGCTACACCTTC. It translates to CASSYSQEGRFGYTF.

The chain carries TRBV18 and TRBJ1-5; the D is unclear. CDR1 is KGHSH, CDR2 LQKENI, per germline. V lost 6 bases to trimming and J lost 5 bases, with 14 bases between them. The CDR3 spans 14 residues. CDR3 protein: CASSSQRTYQPQHF. The CDR3 region has the DNA TGTGCCAGCTCCTCCCAGAGGACTTATCAGCCCCAGCATTTT.

This clone was recorded only once. This chain connects TRBV5-6 to TRBJ1-4, with 7 nucleotides matching TRBD1. The CDR3 extends over 16 amino acids. V was pared by 4 bases and J by 7 bases, with 13 bases of the junction left unmatched. CDR1 and CDR2 (germline): SGHDT, YYEEEE. This CDR3 is CASSPRPSGGSEKLFF. The CDR3 nucleotides read TGTGCCAGCAGCCCGAGACCGTCAGGGGGTAGTGAAAAACTGTTTTTT. Filled out from reference TRBV5-6 and TRBJ1-4, the complete variable domain reads DAGVTQSPTHLIKTRGQQVTLRCSPKSGHDTVSWYQQALGQGPQFIFQYYEEEERQRGNFPDRFSGHQFPNYSSELNVNALLLGDSALYLCASSPRPSGGSEKLFFGSGTQLSVL.

Comment on this clone: One end of the junction fails to match germline, which may point to a read error. The rearrangement links TRBV7-2 to TRBJ1-2; 7 bases agree with TRBD1. The germline CDR1 and CDR2 sequences are SGHTA and FQGNSA. This CDR3 comprises 14 residues. CDR3 loop: CASNLGGRNYGYTF. The CDR3 DNA sequence: TGTGCCAGCAACTTAGGGGGCAGGAACTATGGCTACACCTTC.

This rearrangement joins TRBV7-2 to TRBJ2-2; 11 nucleotides line up with TRBD1. The CDR3 has 17 residues. Trimming took 1 base from V and 4 from J; bases not matched to a gene: 5. In germline, CDR1 is SGHTA, CDR2 FQGNSA. The CDR3 region is CASSLDGQGARTGELFF. DNA of the CDR3: TGTGCCAGCAGCTTAGATGGACAGGGGGCTCGCACCGGGGAGCTGTTTTTT.

The rearrangement uses TRBV7-2 and TRBJ1-1; no reliable D call. The CDR3 is made up of 13 amino acids. From germline, CDR1 is SGHTA and CDR2 FQGNSA. V lost 5 bases and J 5 bases, leaving 12 bases between the germline ends. CDR3 protein: CASSPRRLTEAFF. CDR3 nucleotide sequence: TGTGCCAGCAGCCCCCGACGCTTGACTGAAGCTTTCTTT.

The V gene is TRBV7-2, the J gene TRBJ2-7; a weak D match, TRBD1 (6 bases). V lost 8 bases and J lost 0, with 8 bases in between. Germline loops: CDR1 SGHTA, CDR2 FQGNSA. The CDR3 contains 12 residues. CDR3 residues: CASGQNSYEQYF. The CDR3 DNA is TGTGCCAGCGGACAGAACTCCTACGAGCAGTACTTC.

The chain joins TRBV7-9 to TRBJ2-3, with D maybe TRBD2 (5 bases). This CDR3 is built from 14 residues. Trimming cost V 4 bases and J 2 bases, with 10 bases left between them. Germline CDR1 reads SEHNR; CDR2 reads FQNEAQ (reference sequence). CDR3 sequence reads: CASSYAGNTDTQYF. Written as DNA, the CDR3 is TGTGCCAGCAGCTATGCCGGGAACACAGATACGCAGTATTTT.

V gene TRBV2 combines with J gene TRBJ2-7, with 7 bases fitting TRBD1. The CDR3 length is 15 residues. Germline CDR1 is SNHLY and CDR2 is FYNNEI. V was pared by 5 bases and J by 6 bases, with 13 bases of the junction left unmatched. The CDR3 DNA sequence: TGTGCCAGCAGTATCAGGACAGGCCAAAGGACCGAGCAGTACTTC. Translation: CASSIRTGQRTEQYF.

The gene calls are TRBV6-5 and TRBJ2-2; D gene ambiguous. This CDR3 comprises 11 residues. Trimming removed 5 bases at V and 8 bases at J, with 6 bases between. The V gene's germline CDR1 is MNHEY and CDR2 SVGAGI. DNA for the CDR3: TGTGCCAGCAGTGTTGGTGGGGAGCTGTTTTTT. This sequence encodes CASSVGGELFF.

The table lists this clone with a count of one. The gene calls are TRBV29-1 and TRBJ1-1; D is undetermined. Germline V gene data show CDR1 as SQVTM and CDR2 as ANQGSEA. V was pared by 1 base and J by 11 bases, with 14 bases between. This CDR3 has 12 residues. CDR3 coding DNA: TGCAGCGTTGAAGGAGATGGTTCGTACGCTTTCTTT. Translation gives CSVEGDGSYAFF.

This clone has a single count. The chain employs TRBV7-9 and TRBJ2-5; D call uncertain. Looked up from germline, CDR1 is SEHNR and CDR2 is FQNEAQ (reference sequence). This CDR3 spans 14 amino acids. V was clipped by 5 bases and J by 4 bases, with 14 bases between them. The CDR3, as DNA: TGTGCCAGCAGCCCCCCTCTATCCCCAGAGACCCAGTACTTC. It yields the protein CASSPPLSPETQYF.

The chain links TRBV6-4 to TRBJ2-3; 11 bases line up with TRBD2. Germline values: CDR1 MRHNA, CDR2 SNTAGT. J lost 2 bases, V lost 0 bases, and 1 base had no gene match. The CDR3 is made up of 16 amino acids. This CDR3 reads CASSDSSGGDTDTQYF. CDR3 in DNA: TGTGCCAGCAGTGACTCTAGCGGGGGGGACACAGATACGCAGTATTTT.

The V and J genes are TRBV7-3 and TRBJ2-3, with 13 bases fitting TRBD2. There are 15 residues in the CDR3. The germline V gene encodes CDR1 SGHTA and CDR2 FQGTGA. Trimming cost V 5 bases and J 6 bases; bases outside gene matches: 5. CDR3 nucleotides: TGTGCCAGCAGCCCGGGACTAGCGGGGAGGGATACGCAGTATTTT. This encodes CASSPGLAGRDTQYF.

This clone was seen only a few times. The V and J genes are TRBV12-5 and TRBJ1-2; TRBD1 matches at 8 bases. V dropped 6 bases and J dropped 8; count of bases not matched to a gene: 11. The germline gives CDR1 LGHNT, CDR2 FRNRAP. The CDR3 sequence is 14 residues long. The CDR3 nucleotides are TGTGCTAGTGGACCAGGACAGGGTTTGAGGGGCTACACCTTC. Amino acid sequence: CASGPGQGLRGYTF.

In this sample, this clone turned up a few times. The chain links TRBV13 to TRBJ1-6; tentatively, D is TRBD1 (6 bases). Germline-derived CDR1 and CDR2 are PRHDT and FYEKMQ (reference sequence). CDR3 size: 14 residues. With 8 bases removed from V and 2 bases from J, the gap between germline ends came to 10 bases. The DNA for the CDR3 is TGTGCCAGCCGCCAGGGGCCCTATAATTCACCCCTCCACTTT. Its protein product is CASRQGPYNSPLHF.